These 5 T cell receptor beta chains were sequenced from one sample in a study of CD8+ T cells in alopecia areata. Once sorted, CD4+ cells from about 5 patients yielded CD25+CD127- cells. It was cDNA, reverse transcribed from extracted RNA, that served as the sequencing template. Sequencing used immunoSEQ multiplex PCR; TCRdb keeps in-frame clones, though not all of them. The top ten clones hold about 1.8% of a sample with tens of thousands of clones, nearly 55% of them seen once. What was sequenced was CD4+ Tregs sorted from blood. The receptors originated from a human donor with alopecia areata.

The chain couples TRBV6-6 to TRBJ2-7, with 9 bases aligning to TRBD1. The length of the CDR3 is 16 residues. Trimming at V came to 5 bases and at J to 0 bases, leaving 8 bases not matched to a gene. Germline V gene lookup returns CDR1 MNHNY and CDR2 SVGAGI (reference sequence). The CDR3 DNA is TGTGCCAGCAGTGGAGGCGGACAGGGGCCCTCCTACGAGCAGTACTTC. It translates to CASSGGGQGPSYEQYF.

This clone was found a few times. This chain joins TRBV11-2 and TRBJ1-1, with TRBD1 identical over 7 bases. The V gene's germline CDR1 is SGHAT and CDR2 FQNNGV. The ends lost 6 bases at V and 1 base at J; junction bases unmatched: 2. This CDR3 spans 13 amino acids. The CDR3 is CASSRQGNTEAFF. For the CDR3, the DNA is TGTGCCAGCAGTCGACAGGGGAACACTGAAGCTTTCTTT.

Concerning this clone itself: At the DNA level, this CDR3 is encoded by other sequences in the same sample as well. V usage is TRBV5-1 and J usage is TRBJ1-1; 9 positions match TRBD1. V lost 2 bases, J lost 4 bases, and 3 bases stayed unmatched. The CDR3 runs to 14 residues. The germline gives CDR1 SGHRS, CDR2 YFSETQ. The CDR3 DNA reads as TGCGCCAGCAGCTTACAGGGGGCCGGCACTGAAGCTTTCTTT. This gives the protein CASSLQGAGTEAFF.

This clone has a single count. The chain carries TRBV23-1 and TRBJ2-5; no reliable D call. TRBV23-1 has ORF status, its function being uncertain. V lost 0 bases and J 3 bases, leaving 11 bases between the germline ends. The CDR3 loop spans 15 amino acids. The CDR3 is CASSQSGRGEETQYF. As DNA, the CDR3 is TGCGCCAGCAGTCAATCCGGACGAGGCGAAGAGACCCAGTACTTC.

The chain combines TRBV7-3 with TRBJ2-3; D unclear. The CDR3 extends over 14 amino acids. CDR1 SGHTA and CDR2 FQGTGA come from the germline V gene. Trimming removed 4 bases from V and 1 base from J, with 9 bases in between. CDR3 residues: CASSSGPGTDTQYF. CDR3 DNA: TGTGCCAGCAGCTCAGGTCCAGGCACAGATACGCAGTATTTT. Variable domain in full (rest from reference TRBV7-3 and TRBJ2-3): GAGVSQTPSNKVTEKGKYVELRCDPISGHTALYWYRQSLGQGPEFLIYFQGTGAADDSGLPNDRFFAVRPEGSVSTLKIQRTERGDSAVYLCASSSGPGTDTQYFGPGTRLTVL.